This is a list of T cell receptor beta chains from one sample in a study of blood T cell repertoires in COVID-19. TCRdb's table, derived via immunoSEQ multiplex PCR, lists solely in-frame clones and lacks some. Found here are approximately 100,000 clones, 80% to 95% of them singletons; the top ten hold roughly 0.99%. Sequencing was done on a sample of peripheral blood. These receptor sequences come from a man aged 55 to 69 with acute or convalescent COVID-19. Both conserved end residues are part of each CDR3. D genes are given only for firm matches. Not every row has a clone size; where given, it reads once, few, many or a size class.

cdr3_aa cdr3_nt v_call clone_size d_call j_call
CASSPLGVGTEAFF TGCGCCAGCAGCCCCCTAGGGGTAGGGACTGAAGCTTTCTTT TRBV5-1 NA NA TRBJ1-1
CASSPTSGRRATDTQYF TGTGCCAGCAGTCCAACTAGCGGGAGGCGGGCCACAGATACGCAGTATTTT TRBV6-6 NA TRBD2 TRBJ2-3
CASSLDRARRGYTF TGCGCCAGCAGCTTGGACAGGGCACGACGAGGCTACACCTTC TRBV5-1 NA NA TRBJ1-2
CASSQRQGDSPLHF TGTGCCAGCAGCCAAAGACAGGGAGATTCACCCCTCCACTTT TRBV3-1/TRBV3-2 once TRBD1 TRBJ1-6
CASSDRFGSSYNEQFF TGTGCCAGCAGTGATCGTTTCGGGAGCTCCTACAATGAGCAGTTCTTC TRBV2 NA NA TRBJ2-1
CASSTGQGNTGELFF TGTGCCAGCAGCACCGGACAGGGAAACACCGGGGAGCTGTTTTTT TRBV11-2 NA TRBD1 TRBJ2-2
CASSFPQLAGGSNEQFF TGTGCCAGCAGCTTTCCCCAGCTAGCGGGAGGAAGTAATGAGCAGTTCTTC TRBV5-6 NA TRBD2 TRBJ2-1
CASSLVTGGSETQYF TGTGCCAGCAGCTTAGTGACAGGGGGTTCGGAGACCCAGTACTTC TRBV7-8 once TRBD1 TRBJ2-5
CASSADTRDYGYTF TGTGCCAGCAGCGCCGACACGCGGGACTATGGCTACACCTTC TRBV9 NA NA TRBJ1-2
CASSPQAGNTIYF TGCGCCAGCAGCCCTCAGGCGGGGAACACCATATATTTT TRBV4-1 NA NA TRBJ1-3
CATWTGGVETQYF TGTGCCACCTGGACAGGGGGCGTAGAGACCCAGTACTTC TRBV10-3 NA TRBD1 TRBJ2-5
CASSFRGGSGTEAFF TGTGCCAGCAGCTTTAGGGGGGGCTCGGGCACTGAAGCTTTCTTT TRBV11-3 NA NA TRBJ1-1
CASGITPGAPDF TGTGCCAGCGGTATCACCCCAGGGGCCCCGGACTTC TRBV12-3/TRBV12-4 NA NA TRBJ2-7
CASSRDSGRAGDEQFF TGTGCCAGCAGCCGAGATAGCGGGAGGGCCGGTGATGAGCAGTTCTTC TRBV5-5 NA TRBD2 TRBJ2-1
CASSTDRATWEQYF TGTGCCAGCAGCACCGACAGGGCTACGTGGGAGCAGTACTTC TRBV11-2 NA TRBD1 TRBJ2-7
CAISESGLGELFF TGTGCCATCAGTGAGTCGGGCCTCGGGGAGCTGTTTTTT TRBV10-3 NA NA TRBJ2-2
CASRRGRSDNEQFF TGTGCCAGCAGGCGGGGAAGGAGCGACAATGAGCAGTTCTTC TRBV28 NA NA TRBJ2-1
CSASPFRDTEAFF TGCAGTGCCAGTCCGTTTCGTGACACTGAAGCTTTCTTT TRBV20-1 NA NA TRBJ1-1
CASSPRFFWTSDTQYF TGTGCCAGCAGCCCGAGATTTTTTTGGACTAGCGATACGCAGTATTTT TRBV28 NA TRBD2 TRBJ2-3
CATTKQGTSYEQYF TGTGCCACCACCAAGCAGGGGACCTCCTACGAGCAGTACTTC TRBV28 few NA TRBJ2-7
CASSDSLGAYEQYF TGTGCCAGCAGTGACTCCCTCGGAGCCTACGAGCAGTACTTC TRBV25-1 NA NA TRBJ2-7
CATSGGEEGYEQYF TGTGCCACCTCCGGGGGGGAAGAAGGCTACGAGCAGTACTTC TRBV28 NA TRBD2 TRBJ2-7
CASSDWGQATHTEAFF TGTGCCAGCAGTGACTGGGGACAGGCAACCCACACTGAAGCTTTCTTT TRBV6-1 NA TRBD1 TRBJ1-1
CASSFTETGSDETQYF TGTGCCAGCAGCTTTACCGAGACAGGGAGTGACGAGACCCAGTACTTC TRBV5-5 NA TRBD1 TRBJ2-5
CATSALNEQFF TGTGCCACCAGTGCCCTCAATGAGCAGTTCTTC TRBV24-1 NA NA TRBJ2-1
CASSGTSNQPQHF TGTGCCAGCAGCGGGACATCCAATCAGCCCCAGCATTTT TRBV12-3/TRBV12-4 NA NA TRBJ1-5
CASSGGSSYNEQFF TGCGCCAGCAGTGGAGGGAGCTCCTACAATGAGCAGTTCTTC TRBV10-1 NA NA TRBJ2-1
CASSYGTGDQPQHF TGTGCCAGCAGCTATGGGACAGGGGATCAGCCCCAGCATTTT TRBV7-8 once TRBD1 TRBJ1-5
CATSRWTSGSQQFF TGTGCCACCAGCAGGTGGACTAGCGGGAGTCAGCAGTTCTTC TRBV15 NA TRBD2 TRBJ2-1
CAWDRDRGQGTEAFF TGTGCCTGGGACCGGGACAGGGGGCAAGGGACTGAAGCTTTCTTT TRBV30 NA TRBD1 TRBJ1-1
CASSWYRASSYNEQFF TGTGCCAGCAGCTGGTACAGGGCTAGCTCCTACAATGAGCAGTTCTTC TRBV7-9 NA NA TRBJ2-1
CASSLDPSGRAGYEQYF TGTGCCAGCAGCTTAGATCCCAGCGGGAGGGCCGGCTACGAGCAGTACTTC TRBV11-2 once TRBD2 TRBJ2-7
CASRTGVGYTEAFF TGTGCCAGCAGGACAGGGGTGGGTTACACTGAAGCTTTCTTT TRBV2 NA TRBD1 TRBJ1-1
CASSLPGVSSGANVLTF TGTGCCAGCAGCTTGCCAGGGGTATCCTCTGGGGCCAACGTCCTGACTTTC TRBV5-4 NA NA TRBJ2-6
CATSRDRLPRELFF TGTGCCACCAGCAGAGATCGACTGCCAAGGGAGCTGTTTTTT TRBV15 NA NA TRBJ2-2
CASRAGLAEKGTDTQYF TGTGCCAGCAGGGCGGGACTAGCGGAAAAAGGCACAGATACGCAGTATTTT TRBV14 NA TRBD2 TRBJ2-3
CASSQRGSLSSYEQYF TGTGCCAGCAGCCAAAGAGGTTCCCTCAGCTCCTACGAGCAGTACTTC TRBV14 NA NA TRBJ2-7
CASSPRLGVGQPQHF TGTGCCAGCAGCCCCCGTTTAGGAGTCGGGCAGCCCCAGCATTTT TRBV7-2 NA NA TRBJ1-5
CASSQGRVQETQYF TGTGCCAGCAGCCAAGGGCGGGTTCAAGAGACCCAGTACTTC TRBV3-1/TRBV3-2 NA NA TRBJ2-5
CASSKGANEKLFF TGTGCCAGCAGCAAGGGGGCTAATGAAAAACTGTTTTTT TRBV7-3 NA NA TRBJ1-4
CASRYEEQFYNEQFF TGTGCCAGCAGATATGAAGAACAGTTCTACAATGAGCAGTTCTTC TRBV7-2 NA NA TRBJ2-1
CASSPDPGQGGGYTF TGTGCCAGCAGCCCCGACCCGGGACAGGGGGGTGGCTACACCTTC TRBV9 NA TRBD1 TRBJ1-2
CATSDPGGANTGELFF TGTGCCACCAGTGATCCAGGGGGCGCGAACACCGGGGAGCTGTTTTTT TRBV24-1 NA TRBD1 TRBJ2-2
CASSTAGTGWYEQYF TGTGCCAGCAGTACTGCCGGGACAGGATGGTACGAGCAGTACTTC TRBV21-1 NA NA TRBJ2-7
CASSSGRRWTNTEAFF TGTGCCAGCAGCTCAGGACGACGATGGACTAACACTGAAGCTTTCTTT TRBV11-3 NA NA TRBJ1-1
CASSSTGDTEAFF TGTGCCAGCTCCTCAACAGGGGACACTGAAGCTTTCTTT TRBV12-3/TRBV12-4 NA TRBD1 TRBJ1-1
CASTRAGQNSPLHF TGTGCCAGCACTAGGGCAGGGCAGAATTCACCCCTCCACTTT TRBV6-5 NA NA TRBJ1-6
CASSKQGTNEKLFF TGTGCCAGCAGTAAACAGGGGACTAATGAAAAACTGTTTTTT TRBV28 NA TRBD1 TRBJ1-4
CASSPDRISNQPQHF TGTGCCAGCAGCCCGGACAGGATAAGCAATCAGCCCCAGCATTTT TRBV6-6 NA TRBD1 TRBJ1-5
CSVENPGVGEAFF TGCAGCGTTGAGAATCCAGGGGTAGGTGAAGCTTTCTTT TRBV29-1 NA NA TRBJ1-1
CATSDLAPTRNEQFF TGTGCCACCAGTGATTTAGCACCGACTAGAAATGAGCAGTTCTTC TRBV24-1 once NA TRBJ2-1
CASSIASGTGGTEAFF TGTGCCAGTAGTATAGCCTCCGGGACAGGGGGCACTGAAGCTTTCTTT TRBV19 NA TRBD1 TRBJ1-1
CASSALVSGYEQYF TGTGCCAGCAGCGCCCTGGTTAGCGGCTACGAGCAGTACTTC TRBV9 NA NA TRBJ2-7
CSASHLTGVLNSPLHF TGCAGTGCTAGTCACCTCACAGGGGTCTTAAATTCACCCCTCCACTTT TRBV20-1 NA TRBD1 TRBJ1-6